The sequence of this T cell receptor beta chain was determined in a study of T cell responses to AZD1222 COVID-19 vaccine. General observations from the study: Baseline seropositives among AZD1222 recipients totaled only five to seven.

A word on this clone: Its antigen is currently unknown.

The protocol was immunoSEQ multiplex PCR, while the TCRdb copy is restricted to in-frame clones and leaves out a portion. The data contain some 130,000 clones, about 87% of them singletons. This CDR3 region has 12 residues. Looked up from germline, CDR1 is SGHRS and CDR2 is YFSETQ. J was trimmed by 7 bases and V by 5 bases; bases with no gene match: 5. The J gene is TRBJ1-1, the V gene TRBV5-1; 7 positions match TRBD1. This receptor was identified in an adult in good health. This sample comprised peripheral blood, obtained on day 0 of AZD1222 vaccination. In DNA form, the CDR3 reads TGCGCCAGCAGGGTCGGGGACAGTGAAGCTTTCTTT. Residues: CASRVGDSEAFF.